One and the same sample provided the 9 T cell receptor beta chains below, sequenced in a study of OX40 agonist ivuxolimab in advanced cancers. Here immunoSEQ multiplex PCR was the method, and the copy in TCRdb shows in-frame clones only, minus some. The repertoire has approximately 24,000 clones, 75% to 80% of them found once; the top ten carry about 25%. Sample: CD4+ or CD8+ T cells sorted from blood, taken in a trial of the OX40 agonist ivuxolimab. All receptors derive from an adult with an advanced solid tumor such as melanoma, head and neck, liver or kidney cancer.

V gene TRBV9 combines with J gene TRBJ1-6, with TRBD1 matching over 7 bases. CDR1 is SGDLS and CDR2 is YYNGEE in the germline V gene. CDR3 length equals 16 residues. After removal of 0 bases from V and 14 bases from J, the junction contained 14 bases not matched to a gene. The CDR3 DNA reads as TGTGCCAGCAGCGTAGATCCCCGGCAGGGGGTATCCACCCTCCACTTT. It encodes CASSVDPRQGVSTLHF.

This clone was observed a handful of times. The rearrangement joins TRBV19 to TRBJ1-5; D is possibly TRBD1 (5 bases). The CDR3 has 12 amino acids. The germline V gene encodes CDR1 LNHDA and CDR2 SQIVND (reference sequence). The V gene lost 5 bases and the J gene lost 5 bases, with 7 bases spanning the gap. CDR3 protein: CASSSGYQPQHF. As DNA, the CDR3 is TGTGCCAGTAGTTCAGGGTATCAGCCCCAGCATTTT.

The chain employs TRBV9 and TRBJ2-7, with unresolved D. The CDR3 contains 12 residues. The germline CDR1 and CDR2 sequences are SGDLS and YYNGEE. Trimming took off 4 bases at V and 6 bases at J, with 11 bases between the two ends. CDR3 DNA sequence: TGTGCCAGCAGCTCCCAAGGTGGCGAGCAGTACTTC. Amino acid sequence: CASSSQGGEQYF.

The V and J genes are TRBV14 and TRBJ2-5, with TRBD1 matching 7 bases. The J call is uncertain, as TRBJ2-7 better fits the DNA end. This CDR3 has 13 amino acids. Germline loops: CDR1 SGHDN, CDR2 FVKESK. CDR3 amino acids: CASSFLGDSEQYF. In DNA form, the CDR3 reads TGTGCCAGCAGCTTTCTGGGGGACAGCGAGCAGTACTTC.

This clone was seen a few times. This chain connects TRBV4-1 to TRBJ1-5, with D uncertain. Germline V CDR1 and CDR2: MGHRA, YSYEKL. There are 16 residues in the CDR3. V gave up 0 bases and J gave up 1 base, with 10 bases separating them. CDR3 bases: TGCGCCAGCAGCCAAGAAACCGGATGGAGCAATCAGCCCCAGCATTTT. This translates into CASSQETGWSNQPQHF.

The J gene is TRBJ2-7, the V gene TRBV4-3, with 8 positions matching TRBD1. The CDR3 is 15 residues long. Germline trimming cut 1 base from V and 5 bases from J; bases unmatched to any gene: 7. Germline V CDR1 and CDR2: LGHNA, YSLEER. The CDR3 loop is CASSQVQGAQNEQYF. The CDR3 DNA reads as TGCGCCAGCAGCCAAGTCCAGGGGGCGCAAAACGAGCAGTACTTC.

The chain is built from TRBV27 and TRBJ2-1, with no clear D. V shed 3 bases and J shed 7 bases, with 7 bases lying between them. Germline lookup yields CDR1 MNHEY and CDR2 SMNVEV (reference sequence). The CDR3 runs 12 residues. In nucleotides, the CDR3 is TGTGCCAGCAGTTTTGGTGGGAATGAGCAGTTCTTC. It yields the protein CASSFGGNEQFF.

The chain couples TRBV6-1 to TRBJ2-7, with a tentative D call TRBD2 (7 bases). The CDR3 is 14 amino acids. V was cut by 3 bases and J by 3 bases, with 12 bases left in between. Per the germline V gene, CDR1 is MNHNS and CDR2 is SASEGT. The CDR3 is CASSEGGPLYEQYF. The DNA for the CDR3 is TGTGCCAGCAGTGAGGGGGGGCCCCTCTACGAGCAGTACTTC.

The V call is TRBV7-2, the J call TRBJ2-1; 13 positions agree with TRBD2. CDR1 and CDR2 (germline): SGHTA, FQGNSA. Trimming took 1 base from V and 6 from J; bases not matched to a gene: 3. This CDR3 region has 16 residues. CDR3 sequence (DNA): TGTGCCAGCAGCTTAGGACTAGCGGGGGGTGGCAATGAGCAGTTCTTC. It encodes CASSLGLAGGGNEQFF.